These T cell receptor beta chains were read from a single sample in a study of blood T cell repertoires in COVID-19. Sequencing was performed with immunoSEQ multiplex PCR; in TCRdb, only in-frame clones are kept and a portion is missing. The top ten clones hold about 37% of a sample with about 74,000 clones, 80% to 90% of them seen once. Sequences were obtained from peripheral blood. These receptors all stem from a man in his sixties or seventies with acute or convalescent COVID-19. Each CDR3 is given with its conserved first and last residue. The D gene is left open where the match is weak. Clone size is stated in some rows and not others, as once, few, many or a class when expanded.

>TRBD2|TRBJ2-2|TRBV2|-
TGTGCCAGCAGAGGACTAGCGGGAGGGCCGGGTACCTCCGCCGGGGAGCTGTTTTTT
CASRGLAGGPGTSAGELFF
>TRBD1|TRBJ1-5|TRBV11-2|-
TGTGCCAGCAGCTTAACCGGGACAGGGAAGGATCAGCCCCAGCATTTT
CASSLTGTGKDQPQHF
>-|TRBJ1-1|TRBV29-1|few
TGCAGCGCCACGGCTGGGGCGGCCACTGAAGCTTTCTTT
CSATAGAATEAFF
>TRBD1|TRBJ2-2|TRBV10-3|-
TGTGCCATCAGTGAGTCCCGGACAGGGGTCTTCACCGGGGAGCTGTTTTTT
CAISESRTGVFTGELFF
>TRBD1|TRBJ2-7|TRBV5-1|-
TGCGCCAGCAGCTCTCAGGGGGCCGAGCAGTACTTC
CASSSQGAEQYF
>-|TRBJ1-3|TRBV18|-
TGTGCCAGCTCACCACGTGGGGGGATTGCGTCTGGAAACACCATATATTTT
CASSPRGGIASGNTIYF
>-|TRBJ1-1|TRBV11-2|-
TGTGCCAGCAGGTCGGGGGGTGGGGCTGAAGCTTTCTTT
CASRSGGGAEAFF
>-|TRBJ1-2|TRBV7-9|-
TGTGCCAGCACCCTTAAGGGAGCTAACTATGGCTACACCTTC
CASTLKGANYGYTF
>TRBD1|TRBJ1-1|TRBV18|-
TGTGCCAGCTCGCCGGGACAGACAAACACTGAAGCTTTCTTT
CASSPGQTNTEAFF
>-|TRBJ1-3|TRBV4-1|-
TGCGCCAGCAGCCAAGCCCCCCGAGGGAAAGGAAACACCATATATTTT
CASSQAPRGKGNTIYF
>TRBD2|TRBJ2-1|TRBV5-5|-
TGTGCCAGCAGCTTCGGACTAGCGGGGGGGCCTGTCTACAATGAGCAGTTCTTC
CASSFGLAGGPVYNEQFF
>TRBD2|TRBJ2-1|TRBV3-1/TRBV3-2|-
TGTGCCAGCAGCCATGCCCCGGGACTAGTGTATAGTGAGCAGTTCTTC
CASSHAPGLVYSEQFF
>TRBD1|TRBJ1-1|TRBV6-5|-
TGTGCCAGCAGTAAACCCAGACAGGGGGCGTCTGAAGCTTTCTTT
CASSKPRQGASEAFF
>TRBD2|TRBJ2-3|TRBV5-4|-
TGTGCCAGCAGCCAGCAGACTAGCTCAGATACGCAGTATTTT
CASSQQTSSDTQYF
>TRBD2|TRBJ2-1|TRBV2|-
TGTGCCAGCAGTGACCCTAGTTCGGGAGGGTTCAATGAGCAGTTCTTC
CASSDPSSGGFNEQFF
>-|TRBJ2-3|TRBV12-2|-
TGTGCAAGTCGCCCCCTAGAGTGTTTTTCCACAGATACGCAGTATTTT
CASRPLECFSTDTQYF
>TRBD1|TRBJ1-6|TRBV19|-
TGTGCCAGTAGTATGGGACAGGGGTTGGATAATTCACCCCTCCACTTT
CASSMGQGLDNSPLHF
>TRBD2|TRBJ2-3|TRBV29-1|-
TGCAGCGTTGACGGGACTAGCGGGGGGAGCACAGATACGCAGTATTTT
CSVDGTSGGSTDTQYF
>TRBD2|TRBJ2-1|TRBV4-2|-
TGTGCCAGCTGCGGGACTAGCGGGGGCGATGAGCAGTTCTTC
CASCGTSGGDEQFF
>-|TRBJ1-5|TRBV4-1|-
TGCGCCAGCAGCCAATCAGCGGGGGCAGATCAGCCCCAGCATTTT
CASSQSAGADQPQHF
>-|TRBJ2-7|TRBV5-6|few
TGTGCCAGCAGCTTGGTAGATTCCTACGAGCAGTACTTC
CASSLVDSYEQYF
>-|TRBJ1-5|TRBV21-1|once
TGTGCCAGCAGGGAATCGGGGAATCAGCCCCAGCATTTT
CASRESGNQPQHF
>-|TRBJ1-1|TRBV13|-
TGTGCCAGCAGCTTAGGCGAGCGAAACACTGAAGCTTTCTTT
CASSLGERNTEAFF
>-|TRBJ1-5|TRBV6-5|-
TGTGCCAGCAGCCGGGTGGCAGGGTCAGATCAGCCCCAGCATTTT
CASSRVAGSDQPQHF
>TRBD2|TRBJ2-1|TRBV14|-
TGTGCCAGCAGCCAAGGACGACTAGCGGGAGGGGGACGCAATGAGCAGTTCTTC
CASSQGRLAGGGRNEQFF
>-|TRBJ1-4|TRBV7-9|-
TGTGCCAGCAGCTTAGAGGACAGTTTTAATGAAAAACTGTTTTTT
CASSLEDSFNEKLFF
>TRBD2|TRBJ2-7|TRBV20-1|-
TGCAGTGCTAGTGGGACTAGCGGGAGTGGGTCCTACGAGCAGTACTTC
CSASGTSGSGSYEQYF
>TRBD2|TRBJ2-2|TRBV9|-
TGTGCCAGCAGCGTAGGGCTAGCGGGAGCGCCGGGCACCGGGGAGCTGTTTTTT
CASSVGLAGAPGTGELFF
>TRBD2|TRBJ2-7|TRBV5-1|-
TGCGCCAGCAGCTTAGGCGGGAGCTTGGCCGAGCAGTACTTC
CASSLGGSLAEQYF
>TRBD1|TRBJ1-2|TRBV7-2|-
TGTGCCAGCAGCCAAGGAGGGGACAGTAGGGGCTACACCTTC
CASSQGGDSRGYTF
>-|TRBJ2-6|TRBV28|-
TGTGCCAGCGCCGAGGGGGCCAACGTCCTGACTTTC
CASAEGANVLTF
>-|TRBJ2-5|TRBV5-1|-
TGCGCCAGCAGCGGAGGGGATCAAGAGACCCAGTACTTC
CASSGGDQETQYF
>-|TRBJ1-6|TRBV2|-
TGTGCCAGCAGTGACAGTAATTCACCCCTCCACTTT
CASSDSNSPLHF
>-|TRBJ2-3|TRBV2|-
TGTGCCAGCAGGGCCCGACTAAGCACAGATACGCAGTATTTT
CASRARLSTDTQYF
>TRBD2|TRBJ2-3|TRBV7-3|-
TGTGCCAGCAGTACGACTAGCGGGAGAACAGATACGCAGTATTTT
CASSTTSGRTDTQYF
>-|TRBJ1-4|TRBV5-1|-
TGCGCCAGCAGCTTTGGGCCCCAGGGGGAAAAACTGTTTTTT
CASSFGPQGEKLFF
>TRBD1|TRBJ1-2|TRBV15|-
TGTGCCACCAGCAGAGGTGCAGGGGGTGTGGAGTCATGGGGTTATGGCTACACCTTC
CATSRGAGGVESWGYGYTF
>-|TRBJ2-6|TRBV28|-
TGTGCCAGCAGTTCGGCAGGGAGGCCTCTCTCTGGGGCCAACGTCCTGACTTTC
CASSSAGRPLSGANVLTF
>TRBD1|TRBJ2-3|TRBV7-3|-
TGTGCCAGCAGCTCCCAGGGGGCTGATACGCAGTATTTT
CASSSQGADTQYF
>TRBD2|TRBJ2-5|TRBV30|-
TGTGCCTGGAGGGTAAGGGCTAGCGGAATCGGGGAGACCCAGTACTTC
CAWRVRASGIGETQYF
>-|TRBJ1-1|TRBV6-5|once
TGTGCCAGCAGCCGCGTCCTGAACACTGAAGCTTTCTTT
CASSRVLNTEAFF
>-|TRBJ2-5|TRBV5-4|once
TGTGCCAGCAGCCAGGACATCCAAGAGACCCAGTACTTC
CASSQDIQETQYF